This T cell receptor (beta chain) comes out of a study of CD4+ T cells in melanoma. Study-wide results and limits: Reportedly, melanoma neoantigen-specific CD4+ T cells showed varied differentiation states.

Turning to this clone: Its antigen is still unknown.

Per the germline V gene, CDR1 is MRHNA and CDR2 is SNTAGT. Trimming took off 7 bases at V and 5 bases at J, with 18 bases between the two ends. The CDR3 consists of 14 residues. The table came from immunoSEQ multiplex PCR; TCRdb's copy has only in-frame clones and leaves some out. The sample records approximately 12,000 clones, 65% to 75% being singletons. The TCR originated in a human donor with melanoma. The chain employs TRBV6-4 and TRBJ2-7; D not resolved. Sequenced sample: cells from a culture (not recorded whether cultured in vitro). CDR3 bases: TGTGCCAGCACATCCGGGCGATCTTTCCACGAGCAGTACTTC. This sequence encodes CASTSGRSFHEQYF.